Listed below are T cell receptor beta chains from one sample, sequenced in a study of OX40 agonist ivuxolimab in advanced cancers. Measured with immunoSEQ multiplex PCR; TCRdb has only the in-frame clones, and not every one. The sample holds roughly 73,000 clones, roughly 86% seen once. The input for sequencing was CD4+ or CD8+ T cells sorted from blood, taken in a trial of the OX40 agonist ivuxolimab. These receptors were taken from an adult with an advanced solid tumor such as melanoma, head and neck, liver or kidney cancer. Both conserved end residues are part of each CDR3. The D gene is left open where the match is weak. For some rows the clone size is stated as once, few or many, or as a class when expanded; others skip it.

cdr3_nt: TGTGCCAGCAGTTCTCGACAGCCCCTTAACACCGGGGAGCTGTTTTTT
cdr3_aa: CASSSRQPLNTGELFF
v_call: TRBV27
d_call: NA
j_call: TRBJ2-2
clone_size: NA

cdr3_nt: TGTGCCAGCAGCCAAGCGGGACAGCATGCAACTAATGAAAAACTGTTTTTT
cdr3_aa: CASSQAGQHATNEKLFF
v_call: TRBV4-2
d_call: TRBD1
j_call: TRBJ1-4
clone_size: NA

cdr3_nt: TGCGCCAGCAGTGCCGACAGGTTGACTGAAGCTTTCTTT
cdr3_aa: CASSADRLTEAFF
v_call: TRBV10-1
d_call: NA
j_call: TRBJ1-1
clone_size: few

cdr3_nt: TGTGCCAGCCCGACGGGGGGCCCCTGGAGGGAGACCCAGTACTTC
cdr3_aa: CASPTGGPWRETQYF
v_call: TRBV6-4
d_call: NA
j_call: TRBJ2-5
clone_size: once

cdr3_nt: TGTGCCAGCAGTTACGGCAGATTCACCGGGGAGCTGTTTTTT
cdr3_aa: CASSYGRFTGELFF
v_call: TRBV6-5
d_call: NA
j_call: TRBJ2-2
clone_size: once

cdr3_nt: TGTGCCAGCAGCCCCATCGACGAGCAGTACTTC
cdr3_aa: CASSPIDEQYF
v_call: TRBV11-2
d_call: NA
j_call: TRBJ2-7
clone_size: NA

cdr3_nt: TGTGCCAGCTCACCAGGGACAGGGGATGATGGCTACACCTTC
cdr3_aa: CASSPGTGDDGYTF
v_call: TRBV18
d_call: TRBD1
j_call: TRBJ1-2
clone_size: NA

cdr3_nt: TGCGCCAGCAGCTTGGAGGGCAACTATGGCTACACCTTC
cdr3_aa: CASSLEGNYGYTF
v_call: TRBV5-1
d_call: NA
j_call: TRBJ1-2
clone_size: NA

cdr3_nt: TGTGCCAGCAGCTCACAACCCCTTCCGCAGTATTTT
cdr3_aa: CASSSQPLPQYF
v_call: TRBV7-9
d_call: NA
j_call: TRBJ2-3
clone_size: NA

cdr3_nt: TGTGCCAGCAGCCGGGGTATATTGGGCTACACCTTC
cdr3_aa: CASSRGILGYTF
v_call: TRBV5-6
d_call: NA
j_call: TRBJ1-2
clone_size: NA

cdr3_nt: TGTGCCAGCAGTCAGTACGGTCAGCCCCAGCATTTT
cdr3_aa: CASSQYGQPQHF
v_call: TRBV2
d_call: NA
j_call: TRBJ1-5
clone_size: NA

cdr3_nt: TGCAGCGTTGAGGCGGGGGAAGAGACCCAGTACTTC
cdr3_aa: CSVEAGEETQYF
v_call: TRBV29-1
d_call: TRBD2
j_call: TRBJ2-5
clone_size: NA

cdr3_nt: TGTGCCAGCAGCTTAGAGGGCCCCGGGGAGCTGTTTTTT
cdr3_aa: CASSLEGPGELFF
v_call: TRBV11-3
d_call: NA
j_call: TRBJ2-2
clone_size: NA

cdr3_nt: TGTGCCAGTAATCGGGTTTTGATGGATGGCTACACCTTC
cdr3_aa: CASNRVLMDGYTF
v_call: TRBV19
d_call: NA
j_call: TRBJ1-2
clone_size: few

cdr3_nt: TGCGCCAGCAGCTTGGACGGGAGCTCCTACGAGCAGTACTTC
cdr3_aa: CASSLDGSSYEQYF
v_call: TRBV5-1
d_call: NA
j_call: TRBJ2-7
clone_size: NA

cdr3_nt: TGTGCCAGCAGCCCCAGGGCCCAAGGGGAGCAGTACTTC
cdr3_aa: CASSPRAQGEQYF
v_call: TRBV6-6
d_call: NA
j_call: TRBJ2-7
clone_size: NA

cdr3_nt: TGTGCCAGCAGGCCGGACTCCTACGAGCAGTACTTC
cdr3_aa: CASRPDSYEQYF
v_call: TRBV2
d_call: NA
j_call: TRBJ2-7
clone_size: once

cdr3_nt: TGTGCCAGCAGCTTCCTACCCGGGGGGGGCACAGATACGCAGTATTTT
cdr3_aa: CASSFLPGGGTDTQYF
v_call: TRBV7-2
d_call: TRBD2
j_call: TRBJ2-3
clone_size: NA

cdr3_nt: TGTGCCAGCAGCTCCCGAGGGGGCAGCAATCAGCCCCAGCATTTT
cdr3_aa: CASSSRGGSNQPQHF
v_call: TRBV7-2
d_call: TRBD1
j_call: TRBJ1-5
clone_size: NA

cdr3_nt: TGCGCCAGCAGCTTGGTAGGCTTCGGAAACACCATATATTTT
cdr3_aa: CASSLVGFGNTIYF
v_call: TRBV5-1
d_call: NA
j_call: TRBJ1-3
clone_size: NA